This T cell receptor (beta chain) was sequenced for a study of CD8+CD57+ T cells in acquired aplastic anemia. Study-level findings and limits: Fewer than 30 CD8+ CDR3 sequences were shared between patients and controls.

Both TCR beta VDJ combination and CDR3 sequence profiling were carried out. Genomic DNA was the template for this profiling. From the reads, TCRdb called clonotypes with MiXCR, one entry per CDR3 protein. The data show 310,000 or so distinct CDR3 sequences, approximately 58% seen once. From germline, CDR1 is MRHNA and CDR2 SNTAGT. V was pared by 4 bases and J by 4 bases, with 0 bases of the junction left unmatched. This CDR3 spans 14 amino acids. Notes on this clonotype: Antigen specificity is unknown.

Patients who underwent sequencing had shown CD8+CD57+ cell expansion by flow cytometry. The sample consisted of sorted CD4+, CD8+, or CD8+CD57+ T cells (not recorded which) from PBMCs. This sequence originates from a human donor with aplastic anemia. V is TRBV6-4 and J is TRBJ2-3, with 12 nucleotides matching TRBD2. In DNA form, the CDR3 reads TGTGCCAGCAGTGGGACTAGCGGGGCAGATACGCAGTATTTT. Translated: CASSGTSGADTQYF.